What follows are 8 T cell receptor beta chains derived from one specimen sequenced in a study of T cells in Graves' hyperthyroidism and ophthalmopathy (dated by TCRdb to the late 2010s). Library preparation was by multiplex PCR. Instrument used: Illumina HiSeq 2000. The TCR beta CDR3 regions were amplified from RNA transcripts. The first round of RT-PCR for the TCR CDR3 was performed with the HTBI primer set and the Qiagen OneStep RT-PCR kit. TCRdb cleaned the public reads at Q25 with fastp, built clones with MiXCR and kept in-frame beta chains. Each record represents a unique CDR3 protein, reported with the most common genes and DNA among its rows. For this sample there are more than 450,000 distinct CDR3 sequences; about 14% appear just once. About 15% of the sample is held by the ten biggest clonotypes. Specimen: blood. Receptors were obtained from a woman aged 40 to 49 with Graves' hyperthyroidism.

This clonotype was detected many times. The V and J genes are TRBV28 and TRBJ1-2; 8 bases align to TRBD1. Trimming at V came to 2 bases and at J to 5 bases, leaving 7 bases not matched to a gene. In germline, CDR1 is MDHEN, CDR2 SYDVKM. This CDR3 contains 15 residues. CDR3 protein: CASSLQGAAIYGYTF. CDR3 DNA sequence: TGTGCCAGCAGTTTACAGGGGGCCGCGATATATGGCTACACCTTC.

This clonotype was observed many times. The rearrangement joins TRBV18 to TRBJ2-1; TRBD2 is a possible D gene (6 bases). Germline V gives CDR1 KGHSH, CDR2 LQKENI. This CDR3 spans 17 amino acids. V lost 1 base, J lost 7 bases, and 20 bases lay in between. The CDR3 reads CASSPRSQGGGRNEQFF. CDR3 nucleotides: TGTGCCAGCTCACCACGGTCCCAGGGCGGAGGGCGTAATGAGCAGTTCTTC. The full variable domain, with the rest looked up from reference TRBV18 and TRBJ2-1, is NAGVMQNPRHLVRRRGQEARLRCSPMKGHSHVYWYRQLPEEGLKFMVYLQKENIIDESGMPKERFSAEFPKEGPSILRIQQVVRGDSAAYFCASSPRSQGGGRNEQFFGPGTRLTVL.

The chain combines TRBV28 with TRBJ2-1; possible D gene TRBD2, 5 bases. Trimming stripped 3 bases from V and 10 bases from J, with 10 bases between. Germline V gene lookup returns CDR1 MDHEN and CDR2 SYDVKM. The CDR3 covers 12 residues. CDR3 DNA sequence: TGTGCCAGCAGTTTCGGCGGGCTCGAGCAGTTCTTC. This codes for CASSFGGLEQFF.

The V and J genes are TRBV5-6 and TRBJ1-3, with unresolved D. The germline V gene encodes CDR1 SGHDT and CDR2 YYEEEE. V lost 4 bases, J lost 0 bases, and 11 bases lay in between. The CDR3 length is 15 residues. In DNA form, the CDR3 reads TGTGCCAGCAGCCTACAGAGTAGCTCTGGAAACACCATATATTTT. Its translation is CASSLQSSSGNTIYF. The whole variable domain, remainder taken from reference TRBV5-6 and TRBJ1-3, is DAGVTQSPTHLIKTRGQQVTLRCSPKSGHDTVSWYQQALGQGPQFIFQYYEEEERQRGNFPDRFSGHQFPNYSSELNVNALLLGDSALYLCASSLQSSSGNTIYFGEGSWLTVV.

Only one count was recorded for this clonotype. Given a much more abundant clone one base away, this may be a read error. This chain connects TRBV28 to TRBJ1-1, with 10 bases lining up with TRBD1. CDR1 and CDR2 (germline): MDHEN, SYDVKM. V shed 5 bases, J shed 3 bases, and the junction held 6 bases outside the gene matches. The CDR3 contains 15 residues. CDR3: CASSIPDRGDTEAFF. The CDR3 coding sequence is TGTGCCAGCAGTATCCCGGACAGGGGGGACACTGAAGCTTTCTTT.

This clonotype was picked up many times. The rearrangement uses TRBV11-2 and TRBJ2-7; 10 positions match TRBD2. There are 16 residues in the CDR3. V lost 0 bases, J lost 3 bases, and 5 bases stayed unmatched. Germline loops: CDR1 SGHAT, CDR2 FQNNGV. The CDR3 region is CASSLDPGTSVYEQYF. The CDR3 DNA sequence: TGTGCCAGCAGCTTAGATCCAGGGACTAGCGTCTACGAGCAGTACTTC.

The gene calls are TRBV5-4 and TRBJ2-7; 9 nucleotides line up with TRBD1. This CDR3 region has 14 residues. Trimming at V came to 3 bases and at J to 6 bases, leaving 7 bases not matched to a gene. Germline CDR1 is SGHNT and CDR2 is YYREEE (reference sequence). The CDR3 here is CASSWGTGSGEQYF. As DNA, the CDR3 is TGTGCCAGCAGCTGGGGGACAGGGTCAGGCGAGCAGTACTTC.

This clonotype occurred many times. The rearrangement joins TRBV12-3 or TRBV12-4 to TRBJ1-1; the D gene is possibly TRBD1 (5 bases). Trimming shortened V by 5 bases and J by 0 bases, and 16 bases separated the two germline ends. The CDR3 totals 16 residues. CDR3: CASSLDSGLMNTEAFF. Written as DNA, the CDR3 is TGTGCCAGCAGTCTAGACTCAGGGCTCATGAACACTGAAGCTTTCTTT.